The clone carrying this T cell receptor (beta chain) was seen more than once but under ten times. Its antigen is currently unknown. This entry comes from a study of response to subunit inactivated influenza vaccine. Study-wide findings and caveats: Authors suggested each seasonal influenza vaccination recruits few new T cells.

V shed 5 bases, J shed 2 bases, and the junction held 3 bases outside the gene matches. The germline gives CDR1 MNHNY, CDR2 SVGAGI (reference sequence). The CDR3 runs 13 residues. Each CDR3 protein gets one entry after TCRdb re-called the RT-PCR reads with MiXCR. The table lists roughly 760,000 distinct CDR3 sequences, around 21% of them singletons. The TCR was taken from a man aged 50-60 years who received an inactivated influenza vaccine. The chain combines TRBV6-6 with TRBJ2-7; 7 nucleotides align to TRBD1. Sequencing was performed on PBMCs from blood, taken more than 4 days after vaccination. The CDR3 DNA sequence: TGTGCCAGCAGTGTTGGGACAGCCTACGAGCAGTACTTC. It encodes CASSVGTAYEQYF.